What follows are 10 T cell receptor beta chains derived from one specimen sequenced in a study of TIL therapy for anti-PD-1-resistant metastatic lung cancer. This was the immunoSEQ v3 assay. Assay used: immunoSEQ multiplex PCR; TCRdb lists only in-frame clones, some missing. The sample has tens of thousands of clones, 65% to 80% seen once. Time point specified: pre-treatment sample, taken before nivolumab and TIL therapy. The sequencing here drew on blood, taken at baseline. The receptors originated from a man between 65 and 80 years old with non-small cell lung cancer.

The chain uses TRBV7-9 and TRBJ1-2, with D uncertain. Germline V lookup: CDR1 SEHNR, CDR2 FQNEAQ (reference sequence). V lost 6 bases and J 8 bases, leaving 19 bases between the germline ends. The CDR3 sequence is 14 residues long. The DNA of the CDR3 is TGTGCCAGCAGACCTAATAGGGCGGAGGAGGGCTACACCTTC. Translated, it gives CASRPNRAEEGYTF.

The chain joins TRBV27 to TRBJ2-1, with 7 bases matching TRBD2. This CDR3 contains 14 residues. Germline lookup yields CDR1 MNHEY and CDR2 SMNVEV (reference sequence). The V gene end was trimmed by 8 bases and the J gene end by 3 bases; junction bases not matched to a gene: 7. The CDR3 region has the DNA TGTGCCAGCGCACCGGGCGGGAGCTACAATGAGCAGTTCTTC. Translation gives CASAPGGSYNEQFF.

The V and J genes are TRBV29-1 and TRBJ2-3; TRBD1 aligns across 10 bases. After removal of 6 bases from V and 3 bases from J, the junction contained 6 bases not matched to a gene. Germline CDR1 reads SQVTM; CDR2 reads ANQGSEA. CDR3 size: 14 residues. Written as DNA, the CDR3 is TGCAGCGTGGTCCGGGACAGGGGAACAGATACGCAGTATTTT. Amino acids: CSVVRDRGTDTQYF.

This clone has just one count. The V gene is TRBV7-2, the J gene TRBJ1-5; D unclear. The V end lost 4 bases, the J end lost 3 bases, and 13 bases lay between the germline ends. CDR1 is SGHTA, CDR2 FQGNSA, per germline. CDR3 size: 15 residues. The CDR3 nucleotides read TGTGCCAGCAGCTCCGACGGAAAACACAATCAGCCCCAGCATTTT. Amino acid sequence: CASSSDGKHNQPQHF.

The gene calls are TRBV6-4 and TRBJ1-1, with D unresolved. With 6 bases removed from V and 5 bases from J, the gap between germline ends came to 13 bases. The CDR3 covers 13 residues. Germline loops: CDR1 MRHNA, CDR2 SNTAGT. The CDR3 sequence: CASSTSLDTEAFF. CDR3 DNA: TGTGCCAGCAGCACCTCCCTCGATACTGAAGCTTTCTTT.

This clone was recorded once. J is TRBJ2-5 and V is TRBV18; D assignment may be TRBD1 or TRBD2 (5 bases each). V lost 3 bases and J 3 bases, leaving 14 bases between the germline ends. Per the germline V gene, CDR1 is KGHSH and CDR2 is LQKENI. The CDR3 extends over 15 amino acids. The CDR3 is CASSPGDRGKETQYF. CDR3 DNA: TGTGCCAGCTCACCGGGGGACCGAGGCAAAGAGACCCAGTACTTC.

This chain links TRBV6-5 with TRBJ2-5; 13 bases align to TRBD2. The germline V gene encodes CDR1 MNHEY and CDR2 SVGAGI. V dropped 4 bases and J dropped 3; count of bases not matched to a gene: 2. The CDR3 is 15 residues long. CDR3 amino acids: CASSSGTSGKETQYF. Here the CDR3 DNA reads TGTGCCAGCAGTTCGGGGACTAGCGGGAAAGAGACCCAGTACTTC.

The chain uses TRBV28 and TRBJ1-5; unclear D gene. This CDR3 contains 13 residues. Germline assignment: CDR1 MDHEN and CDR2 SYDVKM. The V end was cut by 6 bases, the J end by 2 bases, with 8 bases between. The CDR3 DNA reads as TGTGCCAGCAGGGGATCGGGCAATCAGCCCCAGCATTTT. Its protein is CASRGSGNQPQHF.

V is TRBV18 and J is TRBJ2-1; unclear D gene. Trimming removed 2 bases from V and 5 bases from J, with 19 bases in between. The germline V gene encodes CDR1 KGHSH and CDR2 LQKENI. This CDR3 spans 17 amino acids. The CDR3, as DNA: TGTGCCAGCTCACCAAAATCACCTAGGGAAGTTAACAATGAGCAGTTCTTC. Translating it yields CASSPKSPREVNNEQFF.

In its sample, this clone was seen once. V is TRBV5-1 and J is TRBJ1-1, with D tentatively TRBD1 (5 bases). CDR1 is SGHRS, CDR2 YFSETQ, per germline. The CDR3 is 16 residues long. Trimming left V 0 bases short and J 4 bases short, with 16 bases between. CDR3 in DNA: TGCGCCAGCAGCTTGGAGACGTTGGACGGGGGCACTGAAGCTTTCTTT. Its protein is CASSLETLDGGTEAFF.